One TCR beta chain is described in this entry. The antigen it recognizes is unknown. No base quality information exists; no much larger clone differs at one position. Healthy HIV-negative adults with no recently reported acute infections or vaccinations were included as donors. Every donor was a Caucasian adult residing in Nashville, Tennessee, USA. CD8 memory samples consisted of magnetically selected CD45RO+ cells combined with CCR7-negative CD45RA+ effector memory (TemRA) cells. Blood was collected by leukapheresis, and PBMCs were isolated by Ficoll-Histopaque density gradient centrifugation and then cryopreserved in liquid nitrogen vapor phase. Purity and quantity of every magnetically sorted T cell population were checked by analytical flow cytometry. Genomic DNA was isolated from each sorted fraction and quantified by UV absorbance on a Nanodrop 2000c. This record belongs to a study of shared clonotypes between healthy human individuals (dated by TCRdb to about 2020). Broadly, across the study: The cohort included three men and two women between 18 and 49 years of age. For each donor, CD4 naive and CD4 memory were each given three plates, CD8 naive was given two plates, and CD8 memory was given one plate. Blood TCR repertoires of about 5 healthy adults were deeply sequenced to estimate repertoire size and the extent of clonotype sharing between individuals. To increase sequencing depth and limit assay-specific biases, TCR repertoire library preparation and sequencing were carried out by different laboratories using diverse techniques. Each donor's leukapheresis produced roughly between roughly 0.85 and 9.5 billion PBMCs.

Overall study outcomes, separate from this receptor: Incomplete sequencing was indicated by rarefaction of sorted-subset datasets, despite the large sequencing depth. Around 5.4% of naive CD4, more than 3% of naive CD8, 2% to 2.5% of memory CD4, and 0.4% of memory CD8 clonotypes were shared across four donors. Sampling was restricted to blood, and TCR repertoires in tissues likely differ from the TCR repertoires found in blood. Higher generation probabilities were observed for clonotypes shared by all four sorted-subset donors than for non-shared clonotypes. Larger estimated clonotype richness was generally found for naive subsets than for memory subsets. Pairwise subsampling indicated that sequencing depth was expected to affect the degree of clonotype sharing among donors. Because the study included a small number of donors, the genetic and exposure-history diversity represented was limited.

Using the deep immunoSEQ assay, TCR CDR3 regions were amplified from genomic DNA by multiplex PCR. For each cell subset, the extracted genomic DNA was distributed evenly across all wells of several immunoSEQ 96-well plates, and each plate served as one replicate. Each replicate PCR for sorted subsets received 200 ng genomic DNA, equal to about 30,000 T cell genomes. Purified libraries were quantified with a Qubit 3.0 fluorometer, sized on a Bioanalyzer 2100, and re-quantified with the KAPA Library Quantification kit. Every immunoSEQ 96-well plate was sequenced on a dedicated single-read 150-cycle Illumina NextSeq 550 flow cell. On the study's bioinformatics: Because only junctional sequences without quality scores were contained in the immunoSEQ output, filtering matching that applied to full-length reads could not be performed. Sequences were annotated with PyIR, a Python wrapper for IgBLAST v1.9, using IMGT germline references to assign V/J genes and CDR3. Any read was removed if the V/J assignment was weak (E-value above 1e-6), the CDR3 was missing, or the read contained stop codons, out-of-frame junctions, or ambiguous translated residues. V3J clonotypes were defined by identical inferred V gene, J gene, and CDR3 amino acid sequence. The percentage overlap between two repertoires was calculated by dividing the number of shared unique clonotypes by the size of the smaller repertoire. RTK rarefaction, the Chao1 estimator, and Recon v2.1 estimates of unobserved clonotypes were used to assess repertoire richness. For all TCRbeta clonotypes obtained by the gDNA method from a few donors, generation probabilities were computed with OLGA. TCRdb provides this immuneACCESS table in a form limited to in-frame rearrangements. Some clones are lacking; in checked studies, under half of them reflect an unresolved V gene, and why the rest are absent is not known. V and J calls and clone size are given by that table; D and trimming were obtained from the DNA. This sample gives roughly 300,000 clones in total; roughly 84% of them show up just once. The ten largest clones represent roughly 17% of the sample.

Between the V and J ends, shortened by 4 bases and 1 base respectively, the junction contains 10 bases. The CDR3 numbers 14 residues from cysteine through phenylalanine. The entry retains the CDR3 DNA only, 42 bases that are in frame from base 1. CDR1 and CDR2 were assigned from the germline V gene as MNHEY and SVGAGI. The chain employs TRBV6-5 and TRBJ1-1, with a weak D call of TRBD1 (5 bases match). Material: memory CD8+ T cells sorted from blood. The meaning of the sample's cell subset or site label: CD45RO+ cells pooled with CCR7-negative TemRA cells. This TCR derives from a man aged 18 to 35 in good health. The nucleotide sequence is given as TGTGCCAGCAGTTGGGGGGACGGGAACACTGAAGCTTTCTTT. This translates into CASSWGDGNTEAFF.